Below, 8 T cell receptor beta chains from the same sample are listed, as sequenced in a study of cytomegalovirus exposure and HLA in healthy donors. PCR involved 60 Vbeta and 13 Jbeta primers. Only in-frame clones appear in the TCRdb table, and some are missing; sequencing was by immunoSEQ multiplex PCR. The table shows 180,000 or so clones, with approximately 85% occurring only once. Source material: PBMCs. These receptors were collected from a man between 18 and 35 years old in good health and CMV-seropositive.

The rearrangement links TRBV6-6 to TRBJ2-5; 11 bases line up with TRBD1. With 6 bases clipped from V and 11 bases from J, the junction kept 8 bases outside the gene matches. The CDR3 has 13 residues. Germline V lookup: CDR1 MNHNY, CDR2 SVGAGI (reference sequence). The CDR3 nucleotides are TGTGCCAGCAGGCCCGGGACAGGGGGGGAGCAGTACTTC. Protein product: CASRPGTGGEQYF.

The V call is TRBV2, the J call TRBJ2-1; a possible D gene is TRBD2 (6 bases). This CDR3 contains 14 residues. Germline V gene data show CDR1 as SNHLY and CDR2 as FYNNEI. The germline V and J ends were trimmed by 6 bases and 7 bases, with 16 bases remaining between them. This chain's CDR3 is CASRESPSENEQFF. The DNA of the CDR3 is TGTGCCAGCAGAGAGAGCCCTAGCGAGAATGAGCAGTTCTTC.

The chain joins TRBV11-2 to TRBJ2-7, with D possibly being TRBD2 (5 bases). Germline lookup yields CDR1 SGHAT and CDR2 FQNNGV. V shed 5 bases and J shed 0 bases, with 14 bases lying between them. CDR3 length: 15 residues. The CDR3: CASSQRDMSSYEQYF. CDR3 bases: TGTGCCAGCAGCCAACGGGATATGAGCTCCTACGAGCAGTACTTC.

The chain combines TRBV27 with TRBJ2-7, with TRBD1 identical over 7 bases. Germline V gene data show CDR1 as MNHEY and CDR2 as SMNVEV (reference sequence). V lost 5 bases, J lost 3 bases, and 10 bases stayed unmatched. This CDR3 comprises 15 residues. The CDR3 nucleotides are TGTGCCAGCAGTCCACGACAGGGATTGCACTACGAGCAGTACTTC. Translating it yields CASSPRQGLHYEQYF.

The V and J genes are TRBV5-6 and TRBJ1-2; a weak D match, TRBD1 (5 bases). CDR1 and CDR2 from the germline V gene are SGHDT and YYEEEE. CDR3 size: 15 residues. The V end was cut by 0 bases, the J end by 4 bases, with 13 bases between. Written as DNA, the CDR3 is TGTGCCAGCAGCTTGGGGCCTGGGGCTGGCTATGGCTACACCTTC. It yields the protein CASSLGPGAGYGYTF.

The chain couples TRBV4-1 to TRBJ1-1; tentative D call: TRBD1 (6 bases). The CDR3 extends over 17 amino acids. The V end lost 0 bases, the J end lost 0 bases, and 14 bases lay between the germline ends. Germline V CDR1 and CDR2: MGHRA, YSYEKL. CDR3 sequence (DNA): TGCGCCAGCAGCCAAGACAATGTGGGGGCCTTGAACACTGAAGCTTTCTTT. Translated: CASSQDNVGALNTEAFF.

This clone was recorded once. The CDR3 coding sequence is TGTGCCATCAGTGAGGACAGAAGAGATACGCAGTATTTT. Translated: CAISEDRRDTQYF. This rearrangement joins TRBV10-3 to TRBJ2-3; TRBD1 might be the D (5 bases). This CDR3 spans 13 amino acids. Per germline, CDR1 ENHRY and CDR2 SYGVKD. V lost 2 bases to trimming and J lost 5 bases, with 8 bases between them.

The chain carries TRBV6-1 and TRBJ2-5; possible D gene TRBD1, 6 bases. V was pared by 6 bases and J by 5 bases, with 16 bases between. This CDR3 is 14 amino acids long. Germline assignment: CDR1 MNHNS and CDR2 SASEGT. The CDR3 DNA reads TGTGCCAGCAGCGTAGGACAGCCTCGGGAGACCCAGTACTTC. It is translated as CASSVGQPRETQYF.